This T cell receptor beta chain was sequenced in a study of post-analysis software for immune sequencing data. Whole-study context: The courses of disease that were included comprised relapsing-remitting, secondary progressive and progressive-relapsing multiple sclerosis.

Broader study findings: Compared against controls, patients with multiple sclerosis displayed significantly lower normalized Chao1 diversity. Same-batch preparations were strongly co-clustered by F measure. Four to six TRBV segments (TRBV5-6, TRBV5-1 and TRBV20-1 among them) occurred more frequently in patients than in controls.

Details on this clonotype: Its antigen remains unknown.

Incorporated into the TCR beta cDNA libraries were unique molecular identifiers, which served to reduce PCR and sequencing biases. There were 1 to 10 million T cells, and approximately 480,000 cDNA molecules came from them. TCRdb called the PCR reads again in MiXCR, with one record for every CDR3 protein. The sample consists of 750,000 to 950,000 distinct CDR3 sequences, approximately 57% of them appearing once. The ends were cut back, 1 base at V and 0 bases at J, with 10 bases in the middle. This CDR3 spans 15 amino acids. Germline loops: CDR1 SGHVS, CDR2 FQNEAQ. The TCR sequence derives from a girl aged 10 to 17 with multiple sclerosis. V and J are TRBV7-8 and TRBJ2-7; a weak D match, TRBD2 (6 bases). The specimen was blood. CDR3 region: CASSLVFSGSYEQYF. Here the CDR3 DNA reads TGTGCCAGCAGCTTAGTTTTTAGCGGCTCCTACGAGCAGTACTTC.